These 26 T cell receptor beta chains were all obtained from the same sample, sequenced in a study of T cells after yellow fever vaccination. TCRdb used MiXCR to reprocess the 5' RACE reads, holding one entry per CDR3 protein. This sample yields around 610,000 distinct CDR3 sequences, of which roughly 14% are seen a single time; 11% to 15% belongs to the top ten. The specimen comprised PBMCs, sampled on the day of the yellow fever booster vaccination. Source of these receptors: a man aged 25 to 40 who received the YFV17D yellow fever vaccine.

In its sample, this clonotype was seen a few times. The CDR3 region is CSARRQGASDQETQYF. CDR3 coding DNA: TGCAGTGCTAGAAGACAGGGGGCGAGCGATCAAGAGACCCAGTACTTC. The chain employs TRBV20-1 and TRBJ2-5; TRBD1 agrees at 10 bases. J gave up 2 bases and V 2 bases, and 8 bases lay outside the gene matches. The germline gives CDR1 DFQATT, CDR2 SNEGSKA (reference sequence). The CDR3 spans 16 residues.

The rearrangement joins TRBV6-2 or TRBV6-3 to TRBJ2-1; 12 positions agree with TRBD2. V gave up 5 bases and J gave up 5 bases; unmatched junction bases: 7. Germline V gives CDR1 MNHEY, CDR2 SVGEGT. This CDR3 contains 16 residues. This CDR3 is CASSPGGLAGNNEQFF. The CDR3 DNA reads TGTGCCAGCAGTCCCGGCGGACTAGCGGGGAACAATGAGCAGTTCTTC.

This clonotype occurred many times. V and J are TRBV29-1 and TRBJ2-7, with 9 nucleotides matching TRBD1. Germline V gives CDR1 SQVTM, CDR2 ANQGSEA. V dropped 6 bases and J dropped 4; count of bases not matched to a gene: 13. The CDR3 consists of 15 residues. CDR3 protein: CSVLKLRDRAYEQYF. CDR3 coding DNA: TGCAGCGTGCTCAAACTGCGGGACAGGGCATACGAGCAGTACTTC.

This clonotype was picked up a small number of times. The chain has TRBV20-1 and TRBJ2-6; a possible D gene is TRBD1 (7 bases). V dropped 5 bases and J dropped 2 bases, with 16 bases sitting between them. CDR1 and CDR2 from the germline V gene are DFQATT and SNEGSKA (reference sequence). The CDR3 runs to 16 residues. CDR3 sequence reads: CSARRGLGTGANVLTF. CDR3 DNA sequence: TGCAGTGCTCGGAGGGGGCTAGGGACTGGGGCCAACGTCCTGACTTTC.

This chain connects TRBV11-3 to TRBJ2-3; D remains ambiguous. This CDR3 has 14 residues. Deletions cut 3 bases from V and 2 bases from J, with 9 bases between. Germline V gives CDR1 SGHNT, CDR2 YENEEA. In DNA form, the CDR3 reads TGTGCCAGCAGCTTTTCGCCTGCCACAGATACGCAGTATTTT. Translating it yields CASSFSPATDTQYF.

The chain combines TRBV20-1 with TRBJ2-6, with D tentatively TRBD1 or TRBD2 (5 bases each). Per germline, CDR1 DFQATT and CDR2 SNEGSKA (reference sequence). The V end lost 3 bases, the J end lost 2 bases, and 11 bases lay between the germline ends. This CDR3 region has 15 residues. CDR3 nucleotides: TGCAGTGCTAGCCTGGGGGACCCTGGGGCCAACGTCCTGACTTTC. This sequence encodes CSASLGDPGANVLTF.

The DNA of the CDR3 is TGTGCCAGCAGTGATCCGGCTGAAGCTTTCTTT. Protein: CASSDPAEAFF. The J gene is TRBJ1-1, the V gene TRBV25-1; no clear D gene. The V end lost 3 bases, the J end lost 6 bases, and 5 bases lay between the germline ends. CDR1 and CDR2 (germline): MGHDK, SYGVNS. The CDR3 sequence is 11 residues long.

This clonotype occurred a few times. The chain has TRBV29-1 and TRBJ2-7, with 9 nucleotides matching TRBD2. The CDR3 totals 13 residues. The ends lost 5 bases at V and 0 bases at J; junction bases unmatched: 2. Germline V gene data show CDR1 as SQVTM and CDR2 as ANQGSEA. The CDR3 DNA reads as TGCAGCGTTTTGCGGGAGGGCTCCTACGAGCAGTACTTC. It codes for CSVLREGSYEQYF.

This clonotype showed up just a few times. Since a much larger clone is just one base distant, this may be a read error. The V and J genes are TRBV11-3 and TRBJ2-3; D unclear. V lost 0 bases and J lost 3, with 4 bases in between. Per the germline V gene, CDR1 is SGHNT and CDR2 is YENEEA. The CDR3 has 13 residues. CDR3 DNA: TGTGCCAGCAGCTTAGAGCTAACAGATACGCAGTATTTT. Translation gives CASSLELTDTQYF.

A few counts support this clonotype. This sequence joins TRBV20-1 and TRBJ2-7; 11 bases line up with TRBD2. The CDR3 spans 16 residues. Germline values: CDR1 DFQATT, CDR2 SNEGSKA (reference sequence). With V trimmed by 6 bases and J by 3 bases, 13 bases remained unmatched. DNA of the CDR3: TGCAGTGCCCGAACCGATACTAGCGGGAGCATCTACGAGCAGTACTTC. Translating it yields CSARTDTSGSIYEQYF.

This chain links TRBV7-9 with TRBJ2-1; 12 nucleotides agree with TRBD2. The V gene end was trimmed by 4 bases and the J gene end by 2 bases; junction bases not matched to a gene: 6. The CDR3 is 17 residues long. Looked up from germline, CDR1 is SEHNR and CDR2 is FQNEAQ (reference sequence). For the CDR3, the DNA is TGTGCCAGCAGCTCCCAGTCTAGCGGGAGGGCCTACAATGAGCAGTTCTTC. It yields the protein CASSSQSSGRAYNEQFF.

This sequence joins TRBV29-1 and TRBJ2-7; D ambiguous. The V end was cut by 3 bases, the J end by 2 bases, with 8 bases between. The CDR3 has 12 amino acids. The germline V gene encodes CDR1 SQVTM and CDR2 ANQGSEA. The CDR3 sequence is CSVEESTYEQYF. The CDR3 coding sequence is TGCAGCGTTGAGGAATCAACCTACGAGCAGTACTTC.

This clonotype has a count of ten or more. This rearrangement joins TRBV12-3 or TRBV12-4 to TRBJ2-2; TRBD2 matches 7 bases. J was trimmed by 2 bases and V by 4 bases; bases with no gene match: 7. This CDR3 is 16 amino acids long. The CDR3 DNA follows: TGTGCCAGCAGTTCCCCGGCTAGCGGTAACACCGGGGAGCTGTTTTTT. Translation: CASSSPASGNTGELFF.

At least ten counts were recorded for this clonotype. This sequence joins TRBV5-6 and TRBJ2-1; D perhaps matches TRBD2 (6 bases). Germline V gives CDR1 SGHDT, CDR2 YYEEEE. With 6 bases removed from V and 6 bases from J, the gap between germline ends came to 16 bases. The CDR3 runs to 14 residues. The CDR3 coding sequence is TGTGCCAGCACTCGGAGGGGCGCCGGCAATGAGCAGTTCTTC. Its protein is CASTRRGAGNEQFF.

In this sample, this clonotype turned up a few times. The V call is TRBV10-3, the J call TRBJ2-3, with TRBD2 matching over 11 bases. The CDR3 runs 15 residues. J was trimmed by 1 base and V by 10 bases; bases with no gene match: 7. CDR1 is ENHRY and CDR2 is SYGVKD in the germline V gene. The CDR3 bases are TGTGCCACCCTGCAACTAGCGGGAGGCACAGATACGCAGTATTTT. It specifies CATLQLAGGTDTQYF.

At least ten counts were recorded for this clonotype. The chain couples TRBV18 to TRBJ1-1; D call uncertain. This CDR3 comprises 15 residues. V lost 0 bases, J lost 0 bases, and 8 bases lay in between. The germline gives CDR1 KGHSH, CDR2 LQKENI. CDR3 in amino acids: CASSPPVTVNTEAFF. The CDR3 bases are TGTGCCAGCTCACCACCGGTGACGGTGAACACTGAAGCTTTCTTT.

This clonotype was detected a few times. The genes are TRBV19 and TRBJ2-5; weak D call: TRBD1 (6 bases). This CDR3 contains 15 residues. Trimming stripped 6 bases from V and 1 base from J, with 15 bases between. Germline V CDR1 and CDR2: LNHDA, SQIVND (reference sequence). The CDR3 here is CASRRRDTRQETQYF. The CDR3, as DNA: TGTGCCAGTAGGCGCCGGGACACCCGCCAAGAGACCCAGTACTTC.

The genes are TRBV5-1 and TRBJ2-7; D could derive from TRBD1 or TRBD2 (5 bases each). This CDR3 comprises 16 residues. Germline values: CDR1 SGHRS, CDR2 YFSETQ. Between the trimmed V and J ends, which lost 0 bases and 5 bases, there was a span of 18 bases. This CDR3 reads CASSLDSRDQIDEQYF. CDR3 nucleotide sequence: TGCGCCAGCAGCTTGGACAGCCGGGACCAGATAGACGAGCAGTACTTC.

This clonotype came up many times. V gene TRBV18 combines with J gene TRBJ2-5; D gene ambiguous. Between the trimmed V and J ends, which lost 2 bases and 5 bases, there was a span of 18 bases. This CDR3 has 16 amino acids. Germline CDR1 and CDR2: KGHSH and LQKENI. The CDR3 sequence: CASSPFGPEFVETQYF. The CDR3 DNA reads TGTGCCAGCTCACCATTCGGCCCTGAATTTGTGGAGACCCAGTACTTC. The variable domain in full, completed from reference TRBV18 and TRBJ2-5, reads NAGVMQNPRHLVRRRGQEARLRCSPMKGHSHVYWYRQLPEEGLKFMVYLQKENIIDESGMPKERFSAEFPKEGPSILRIQQVVRGDSAAYFCASSPFGPEFVETQYFGPGTRLLVL.

This clonotype was detected a few times. This chain uses TRBV6-1 with TRBJ2-3, with TRBD2 matching 9 bases. Looked up from germline, CDR1 is MNHNS and CDR2 is SASEGT. This CDR3 has 15 residues. V trimming: 7 bases; J trimming: 0 bases; junction bases outside the gene matches: 5. The chain's CDR3 is CASKASGTSTDTQYF. The CDR3 nucleotides are TGTGCCAGCAAGGCTAGCGGGACTAGCACAGATACGCAGTATTTT.

The V gene is TRBV5-5, the J gene TRBJ1-3, with D possibly being TRBD1 (5 bases). Trimming removed 0 bases at V and 1 base at J, with 11 bases between. CDR3 length equals 16 residues. Germline V gene sequence: CDR1 SGHKS, CDR2 YYEKEE (reference sequence). The CDR3: CASSLGAQGSGNTIYF. CDR3 nucleotides: TGTGCCAGCAGCTTGGGGGCTCAGGGATCTGGAAACACCATATATTTT.

This clonotype was counted ten times or more. The rearrangement uses TRBV6-1 and TRBJ2-7; D is possibly TRBD1 (5 bases). Trimming left V 6 bases short and J 4 bases short, with 13 bases between. Germline CDR1 and CDR2: MNHNS and SASEGT. CDR3 size: 13 residues. The CDR3 is CASSSTGPYEQYF. CDR3 DNA: TGTGCCAGCAGCTCCACAGGACCGTACGAGCAGTACTTC.

In its sample, this clonotype was seen a few times. V usage is TRBV6-2 or TRBV6-3 and J usage is TRBJ2-1, with a weak D call TRBD1 (5 bases). Germline CDR1 is MNHEY and CDR2 is SVGEGT. The length of the CDR3 is 16 residues. Trimming took off 6 bases at V and 0 bases at J, with 15 bases between the two ends. The CDR3 is CASRPLRGSSYNEQFF. CDR3 in DNA: TGTGCCAGCAGACCTCTTAGGGGAAGCTCCTACAATGAGCAGTTCTTC.

This chain connects TRBV18 to TRBJ1-1, with D tentatively TRBD1 (5 bases). Trimming removed 2 bases at V and 0 bases at J, with 10 bases between. Germline-derived CDR1 and CDR2 are KGHSH and LQKENI. The CDR3 contains 15 residues. CDR3 protein: CASSPVVGVNTEAFF. CDR3 coding DNA: TGTGCCAGCTCACCAGTTGTAGGGGTGAACACTGAAGCTTTCTTT. The full variable domain, its missing parts supplied by reference TRBV18 and TRBJ1-1, is NAGVMQNPRHLVRRRGQEARLRCSPMKGHSHVYWYRQLPEEGLKFMVYLQKENIIDESGMPKERFSAEFPKEGPSILRIQQVVRGDSAAYFCASSPVVGVNTEAFFGQGTRLTVV.

This clonotype was seen more than once but under ten times. The chain joins TRBV14 to TRBJ2-1; a possible D gene is TRBD1 (5 bases). Per germline, CDR1 SGHDN and CDR2 FVKESK. There are 16 residues in the CDR3. V lost 1 base to trimming and J lost 4 bases, with 14 bases between them. The CDR3 loop reads CASSQGSAPGYNEQFF. For the CDR3, the DNA is TGTGCCAGCAGCCAAGGATCGGCGCCAGGGTACAATGAGCAGTTCTTC.

This clonotype appeared a few times. The V gene is TRBV6-5, the J gene TRBJ1-1, with D tentatively TRBD1 (6 bases). CDR3 length: 16 amino acids. The V and J ends lost 2 bases and 1 base respectively, with 14 bases between them. The germline V gene has CDR1 MNHEY and CDR2 SVGAGI. The CDR3 region has the DNA TGTGCCAGCAGTTACGAGGGGGTCCCTTGGAACACTGAAGCTTTCTTT. Its protein product is CASSYEGVPWNTEAFF.